The clone carrying this T cell receptor (beta chain) showed up just a few times. What it recognizes is unknown. These data are taken from a study of beta chain features in type 1 diabetes. Findings of the study overall: Type 1 diabetes patients showed a moderate but significant shortening of TCRB CDR3s in all four CD4+ subsets.

Sequencing targeted expressed TCRB transcripts, as all isolated RNA had been reverse transcribed. Method: immunoSEQ multiplex PCR; TCRdb's copy keeps in-frame clones and lacks some. The table shows around 250,000 clones, with 20% to 25% occurring only once. This receptor was taken from a woman aged 25 to 39 with type 1 diabetes. The sequenced sample consisted of naive CD4+ T cells from blood.

The CDR3 region has the DNA TGTGCCAGCAGGGGACTAGCGAATGAGCAGTTCTTC. It encodes CASRGLANEQFF. The chain joins TRBV2 to TRBJ2-1; 10 bases map to TRBD2. The CDR3 runs 12 residues. J lost 7 bases, V lost 6 bases, and 0 bases had no gene match. The germline V gene has CDR1 SNHLY and CDR2 FYNNEI.